One and the same sample provided the 31 T cell receptor beta chains below, sequenced in a study of shared clonotypes between healthy human individuals. Repertoires were generated with immunoSEQ multiplex PCR, while TCRdb's copy carries only in-frame clones and drops some. The data show around 2,000,000 clones, 85% to 95% seen once. The sequenced sample was naive CD4+ T cells sorted from blood. Stated subset: CD45RA+ positively selected. The receptors here all came from a young man in good health.

The V gene is TRBV11-3, the J gene TRBJ2-3; 10 nucleotides line up with TRBD2. V dropped 3 bases and J dropped 0; count of bases not matched to a gene: 3. The CDR3 extends over 16 amino acids. Germline CDR1 reads SGHNT; CDR2 reads YENEEA. Here the CDR3 reads CASSFSTSGSTDTQYF. CDR3 coding DNA: TGTGCCAGCAGCTTCTCGACTAGCGGGAGCACAGATACGCAGTATTTT.

The chain couples TRBV25-1 to TRBJ2-2; D is undetermined. The germline gives CDR1 MGHDK, CDR2 SYGVNS. CDR3 length: 14 amino acids. The V end was cut by 4 bases, the J end by 2 bases, with 8 bases between. The DNA of the CDR3 is TGTGCCAGCAGTGCAGTTTTTAACACCGGGGAGCTGTTTTTT. Translated: CASSAVFNTGELFF.

The J gene is TRBJ1-1, the V gene TRBV6-6; D is possibly TRBD1 (5 bases). The germline gives CDR1 MNHNY, CDR2 SVGAGI (reference sequence). There are 14 residues in the CDR3. With 5 bases removed from V and 5 bases from J, the gap between germline ends came to 15 bases. In DNA, the CDR3 is TGTGCCAGCAGTCAAAACACGGGGGGGACTGAAGCTTTCTTT. This gives the protein CASSQNTGGTEAFF.

The chain carries TRBV5-4 and TRBJ1-4, with 9 bases fitting TRBD1. This CDR3 is 13 amino acids long. The trim removed 4 bases at V and 8 bases at J, leaving 3 bases unmatched. The germline CDR1 and CDR2 sequences are SGHNT and YYREEE (reference sequence). The CDR3 spells CASSTDRGEKLFF. The CDR3 nucleotides read TGTGCCAGCAGCACGGACAGGGGCGAAAAACTGTTTTTT. Full variable domain (remainder filled in from reference TRBV5-4 and TRBJ1-4): ETGVTQSPTHLIKTRGQQVTLRCSSQSGHNTVSWYQQALGQGPQFIFQYYREEENGRGNFPPRFSGLQFPNYSSELNVNALELDDSALYLCASSTDRGEKLFFGSGTQLSVL.

With respect to this clone: At the DNA level, this CDR3 is encoded by other sequences in the same sample as well. The gene calls are TRBV30 and TRBJ2-5, with 15 bases lining up with TRBD2. Germline V gene data show CDR1 as GTSNPN and CDR2 as SVGIG (reference sequence). The V gene end was trimmed by 3 bases and the J gene end by 2 bases; junction bases not matched to a gene: 4. The CDR3 consists of 16 residues. The CDR3 sequence is CAWSRGLAGGQETQYF. CDR3 nucleotide sequence: TGTGCCTGGAGCCGGGGACTAGCGGGGGGACAAGAGACCCAGTACTTC.

J is TRBJ1-2 and V is TRBV6-5, with 7 nucleotides matching TRBD1. Germline trimming cut 6 bases from V and 3 bases from J; bases unmatched to any gene: 7. The germline gives CDR1 MNHEY, CDR2 SVGAGI. This CDR3 is built from 14 residues. CDR3 amino acids: CASSRDSLYYGYTF. The CDR3 region has the DNA TGTGCCAGCAGCCGGGACAGCCTTTACTATGGCTACACCTTC.

The chain recombines TRBV30 with TRBJ1-6; D may be TRBD1 (5 bases). The V and J ends lost 4 bases and 14 bases respectively, with 18 bases between them. Germline assignment: CDR1 GTSNPN and CDR2 SVGIG (reference sequence). The CDR3 has 13 amino acids. The CDR3 is CAWTGMAWESLHF. CDR3 nucleotide sequence: TGTGCCTGGACAGGGATGGCCTGGGAGTCCCTCCACTTT.

The V gene is TRBV27, the J gene TRBJ1-2; 7 bases line up with TRBD1. J lost 2 bases, V lost 4 bases, and 7 bases had no gene match. From germline, CDR1 is MNHEY and CDR2 SMNVEV (reference sequence). The CDR3 consists of 15 residues. The CDR3 nucleotides are TGTGCCAGCAGTTCCCCGACAGGGACCAACTATGGCTACACCTTC. Its translation: CASSSPTGTNYGYTF.

The CDR3 nucleotides are TGTGCCTGGAGTGCAGGGGGGAAAGGTGGGGCCAACGTCCTGACTTTC. The encoded protein is CAWSAGGKGGANVLTF. This chain connects TRBV30 to TRBJ2-6; tentatively, D is TRBD1 (7 bases). Looked up from germline, CDR1 is GTSNPN and CDR2 is SVGIG (reference sequence). Deletions cut 1 base from V and 3 bases from J, with 13 bases between. CDR3 length: 16 residues.

The count of this clone is one. The rearrangement links TRBV30 to TRBJ2-7; no clear D gene. The CDR3 has 12 residues. Per germline, CDR1 GTSNPN and CDR2 SVGIG (reference sequence). V was shortened by 3 bases and J by 1 base, with 7 bases between the two germline ends. The CDR3 nucleotides read TGTGCCTGGAGCGCAAGGTCCTACGAGCAGTACTTC. Translation gives CAWSARSYEQYF.

This rearrangement joins TRBV6-1 to TRBJ1-2; TRBD1 might be the D (5 bases). V was cut by 1 base and J by 4 bases, with 19 bases left in between. CDR1 and CDR2 (germline): MNHNS, SASEGT. CDR3 length equals 17 residues. The DNA for the CDR3 is TGTGCCAGCAGTGAAGAAAGGGGAGTGGCGGTCCCCTATGGCTACACCTTC. This codes for CASSEERGVAVPYGYTF.

DNA for the CDR3: TGTGCCAGCTCAGCCGGGACTAGCGGCTTCGGCGAGCAGTACTTC. Its protein product is CASSAGTSGFGEQYF. The V gene is TRBV2, the J gene TRBJ2-7; 11 bases fit TRBD2. CDR3 size: 15 residues. Germline CDR1 SNHLY, CDR2 FYNNEI. V lost 8 bases to trimming and J lost 6 bases; unmatched junction nucleotides: 12.

This CDR3 reads CASSLNPLQGHEQYF. The CDR3 DNA reads TGTGCCAGCAGCTTAAACCCACTGCAGGGTCACGAGCAGTACTTC. The V and J genes are TRBV7-2 and TRBJ2-7; D is possibly TRBD1 (5 bases). V lost 2 bases and J lost 5, with 16 bases in between. CDR1 and CDR2 from the germline V gene are SGHTA and FQGNSA. There are 15 residues in the CDR3.

This rearrangement joins TRBV14 to TRBJ1-1, with 8 bases aligning to TRBD1. Germline-derived CDR1 and CDR2 are SGHDN and FVKESK. V lost 6 bases to trimming and J lost 5 bases; unmatched junction nucleotides: 5. The CDR3 sequence is 13 residues long. This CDR3 reads CASSRTGRTEAFF. The DNA for the CDR3 is TGTGCCAGCAGTCGGACAGGGCGGACTGAAGCTTTCTTT.

This chain uses TRBV18 with TRBJ2-1, with D possibly TRBD1 on 6 matching bases. Germline-derived CDR1 and CDR2 are KGHSH and LQKENI. CDR3 length: 16 residues. Trimming took 5 bases from V and 2 from J, leaving 16 bases between them. CDR3 nucleotides: TGTGCCAGCTCAGATTTCCGACAGGTGACCTACAATGAGCAGTTCTTC. This encodes CASSDFRQVTYNEQFF.

Comment on this clone: Different DNA sequences within this sample yield the same CDR3. This chain uses TRBV7-2 with TRBJ2-4; maybe TRBD2 (6 bases). V was pared by 5 bases and J by 0 bases, with 11 bases between. The germline gives CDR1 SGHTA, CDR2 FQGNSA. The CDR3 consists of 15 residues. CDR3 coding DNA: TGTGCCAGCAGCCTCGAGGGACTAGCCAAAAACATTCAGTACTTC. Its protein product is CASSLEGLAKNIQYF.

V gene TRBV5-1 combines with J gene TRBJ2-1, with 9 nucleotides matching TRBD2. The CDR3 has 16 amino acids. Germline CDR1 SGHRS, CDR2 YFSETQ. V shed 0 bases, J shed 9 bases, and the junction held 10 bases outside the gene matches. CDR3 nucleotide sequence: TGCGCCAGCAGCTTGGCGGGGACTAGCCCCCGAATTGAGCAGTTCTTC. Translation gives CASSLAGTSPRIEQFF.

This clone has a single count. The chain's CDR3 is CASSPEPYREIGYTF. Written as DNA, the CDR3 is TGTGCCAGCAGCCCCGAGCCCTACAGGGAGATTGGCTACACCTTC. V gene TRBV7-9 combines with J gene TRBJ1-2, with a weak D call TRBD1 (6 bases). Germline CDR1 is SEHNR and CDR2 is FQNEAQ (reference sequence). Trimming left V 5 bases short and J 7 bases short, with 20 bases between. CDR3 length: 15 residues. Full variable domain (rest looked up from reference TRBV7-9 and TRBJ1-2): DTGVSQNPRHKITKRGQNVTFRCDPISEHNRLYWYRQTLGQGPEFLTYFQNEAQLEKSRLLSDRFSAERPKGSFSTLEIQRTEQGDSAMYLCASSPEPYREIGYTFGSGTRLTVV.

This clone was seen just once. This chain links TRBV21-1 with TRBJ2-7; TRBD1 was called by the table and not checked on the DNA. TRBV21-1 is a documented pseudogene. This CDR3 has 15 residues. CDR3 nucleotides: TGTGCCAGCACCCTCCCCCCAGGGGGTATCGACGAGCAGTACTTC. Translated: CASTLPPGGIDEQYF.

This clone was observed a single time. The gene calls are TRBV7-8 and TRBJ1-5, with a weak D call TRBD1 (5 bases). CDR3 length equals 17 residues. In germline, CDR1 is SGHVS, CDR2 FQNEAQ. Trimming removed 2 bases at V and 2 bases at J, with 16 bases between. DNA for the CDR3: TGTGCCAGCAGCTTAAGTGGGCAGGGATGGGGCAATCAGCCCCAGCATTTT. Its translation: CASSLSGQGWGNQPQHF. The whole variable domain, remainder taken from reference TRBV7-8 and TRBJ1-5, is GAGVSQSPRYKVAKRGQDVALRCDPISGHVSLFWYQQALGQGPEFLTYFQNEAQLDKSGLPSDRFFAERPEGSVSTLKIQRTQQEDSAVYLCASSLSGQGWGNQPQHFGDGTRLSIL.

This clone was counted once. The J gene is TRBJ2-2, the V gene TRBV2, with 11 bases that match TRBD2. Germline V lookup: CDR1 SNHLY, CDR2 FYNNEI. The CDR3 runs to 16 residues. V was pared by 7 bases and J by 4 bases, with 8 bases of the junction left unmatched. The chain's CDR3 is CASNPLAGGFTGELFF. The CDR3 coding sequence is TGTGCCAGCAACCCGCTAGCGGGGGGTTTCACCGGGGAGCTGTTTTTT.

This sequence joins TRBV5-1 and TRBJ2-3; D gene unclear. CDR3 size: 13 residues. V dropped 7 bases and J dropped 2 bases, with 11 bases sitting between them. Looked up from germline, CDR1 is SGHRS and CDR2 is YFSETQ. The CDR3 DNA is TGCGCCAGCTCCGCGGCCGTCACAGATACGCAGTATTTT. Translation: CASSAAVTDTQYF.

This sequence joins TRBV10-3 and TRBJ1-1; D is perhaps TRBD1 (6 bases). CDR1 and CDR2 (germline): ENHRY, SYGVKD. CDR3 length: 14 amino acids. Trimming removed 4 bases at V and 5 bases at J, with 14 bases between. The CDR3 DNA reads as TGTGCCATCAGTGCGGACAGTGGAAGGACTGAAGCTTTCTTT. This codes for CAISADSGRTEAFF.

This clone has a single count. The chain uses TRBV27 and TRBJ1-1; D is possibly TRBD1 (5 bases). The germline V and J ends were trimmed by 3 bases and 1 base, with 6 bases remaining between them. This CDR3 region has 13 residues. Germline values: CDR1 MNHEY, CDR2 SMNVEV (reference sequence). The CDR3 is CASSFGANTEAFF. The CDR3 DNA reads TGTGCCAGCAGTTTTGGGGCGAACACTGAAGCTTTCTTT.

This clone was seen more than once but under ten times. J is TRBJ2-1 and V is TRBV5-4; 7 nucleotides line up with TRBD1. The CDR3 is made up of 14 amino acids. Trimming at V came to 4 bases and at J to 4 bases, leaving 5 bases not matched to a gene. CDR1 is SGHNT, CDR2 YYREEE, per germline (reference sequence). The CDR3 coding sequence is TGTGCCAGCAGCCGGTGGGACAGTTACAATGAGCAGTTCTTC. As protein: CASSRWDSYNEQFF.

This chain uses TRBV19 with TRBJ1-6; the D gene is possibly TRBD1 (5 bases). Germline V gene sequence: CDR1 LNHDA, CDR2 SQIVND (reference sequence). Trimming cost V 4 bases and J 6 bases, with 13 bases left between them. The CDR3 consists of 15 residues. CDR3: CASSNQGAVNSPLHF. For the CDR3, the DNA is TGTGCCAGTAGTAATCAGGGTGCCGTTAATTCACCCCTCCACTTT.

The CDR3 nucleotides are TGTGCCAGCGACACGAGGCTACGGGAGCTGTTTTTT. This gives the protein CASDTRLRELFF. The V call is TRBV5-8, the J call TRBJ2-2; D uncertain. The CDR3 covers 12 residues. CDR1 SGHTS and CDR2 YDEGEE come from the germline V gene. Trimming removed 7 bases at V and 9 bases at J, with 13 bases between.

Of note for this clone: This sample includes further DNA sequences coding for the same CDR3. The chain couples TRBV7-9 to TRBJ1-2; perhaps TRBD1 as D (6 bases). CDR3 length: 14 amino acids. The V gene lost 1 base and the J gene lost 4 bases, with 10 bases spanning the gap. The germline V gene encodes CDR1 SEHNR and CDR2 FQNEAQ (reference sequence). CDR3 in amino acids: CASSLGQAFYGYTF. CDR3 nucleotides: TGTGCCAGCAGCTTAGGACAGGCATTCTATGGCTACACCTTC.

J is TRBJ1-2 and V is TRBV10-3; 9 positions match TRBD1. This CDR3 region has 14 residues. Trimming at V came to 5 bases and at J to 8 bases, leaving 9 bases not matched to a gene. Germline V gene lookup returns CDR1 ENHRY and CDR2 SYGVKD. The CDR3: CAISSGTGSGGYTF. The CDR3 nucleotides read TGTGCCATCAGTTCCGGGACAGGGTCCGGGGGCTACACCTTC.

The chain carries TRBV29-1 and TRBJ1-1; the D is unclear. The CDR3 totals 13 residues. In germline, CDR1 is SQVTM, CDR2 ANQGSEA. Trimming shortened V by 6 bases and J by 1 base, and 12 bases separated the two germline ends. CDR3 loop: CSVGNSWNTEAFF. The CDR3 nucleotides read TGCAGCGTAGGGAATTCGTGGAACACTGAAGCTTTCTTT.

The chain recombines TRBV6-1 with TRBJ2-3; 9 bases map to TRBD2. CDR3 length equals 17 residues. Germline lookup yields CDR1 MNHNS and CDR2 SASEGT. J was trimmed by 2 bases and V by 8 bases; bases with no gene match: 14. The CDR3 sequence: CASRVKATSGYTDTQYF. CDR3 coding DNA: TGTGCCAGCCGTGTGAAAGCCACTAGCGGGTACACAGATACGCAGTATTTT.